The 32 T cell receptor beta chains below were found in one sample sequenced in a study of identical twins. MiXCR, run by TCRdb on the 5' RACE reads, gives a single entry per CDR3 protein. The table records 1.5 million to 2 million distinct CDR3 sequences, about 32% of them present only once. Sequenced sample: cord blood. The receptor set was obtained from a newborn girl in good health.

This sequence joins TRBV15 and TRBJ2-3; the D is unclear. The V end was cut by 4 bases, the J end by 2 bases, with 13 bases between. Germline-derived CDR1 and CDR2 are LNHNV and YYDKDF (reference sequence). This CDR3 has 15 amino acids. The CDR3 sequence is CATSNRDGATDTQYF. The CDR3 DNA reads as TGTGCCACCAGCAATAGAGACGGCGCCACAGATACGCAGTATTTT.

The CDR3 loop is CASSLDTRPYSTDTQYF. DNA of the CDR3: TGCGCCAGCAGCTTGGATACCAGGCCCTACAGCACAGATACGCAGTATTTT. The rearrangement uses TRBV5-1 and TRBJ2-3; D is uncertain. V lost 0 bases and J lost 0, with 14 bases in between. This CDR3 comprises 17 residues. Germline loops: CDR1 SGHRS, CDR2 YFSETQ.

The chain links TRBV5-6 to TRBJ1-2; a weak D match, TRBD1 (6 bases). The V end lost 0 bases, the J end lost 1 base, and 16 bases lay between the germline ends. In germline, CDR1 is SGHDT, CDR2 YYEEEE. The CDR3 is 17 residues long. The chain's CDR3 is CASSLDYRAQNNYGYTF. CDR3 sequence (DNA): TGTGCCAGCAGCTTGGACTACAGGGCCCAAAATAACTATGGCTACACCTTC.

This clonotype was picked up a small number of times. The CDR3 is CSAPGQGREKLFF. For the CDR3, the DNA is TGCAGTGCTCCCGGACAGGGGCGGGAAAAACTGTTTTTT. This chain uses TRBV20-1 with TRBJ1-4; TRBD1 matches 9 bases. CDR1 and CDR2 from the germline V gene are DFQATT and SNEGSKA (reference sequence). With V trimmed by 5 bases and J by 8 bases, 6 bases remained unmatched. CDR3 length equals 13 residues.

This clonotype was detected ten times or more. The V call is TRBV20-1, the J call TRBJ2-1; no clear D gene. Trimming took 3 bases from V and 5 from J, leaving 11 bases between them. CDR1 is DFQATT, CDR2 SNEGSKA, per germline (reference sequence). CDR3 length: 13 residues. CDR3 loop: CSASRQAHNEQFF. The CDR3, as DNA: TGCAGTGCTAGTAGGCAGGCCCACAATGAGCAGTTCTTC.

This clonotype was seen only a few times. This chain uses TRBV5-6 with TRBJ1-4, with TRBD1 matching 11 bases. The CDR3 is 17 residues long. Germline lookup yields CDR1 SGHDT and CDR2 YYEEEE. V lost 3 bases, J lost 0 bases, and 4 bases stayed unmatched. The CDR3 region has the DNA TGTGCCAGCAGCTGGACAGGGGGCCGGGCAACTAATGAAAAACTGTTTTTT. It translates to CASSWTGGRATNEKLFF.

This clonotype occurred many times. Germline is not matched at one junction end, which may reflect a read error. The V gene is TRBV5-1, the J gene TRBJ2-1; 11 bases are shared with TRBD1. The CDR3 loop spans 15 amino acids. The germline V gene encodes CDR1 SGHRS and CDR2 YFSETQ. The CDR3, as DNA: TGTGCCAGCAGTTTTTCCGGGACAGGGGGCAATGAGCAGTTCTTC. It encodes CASSFSGTGGNEQFF. The full variable domain, with the rest looked up from reference TRBV5-1 and TRBJ2-1, is KAGVTQTPRYLIKTRGQQVTLSCSPISGHRSVSWYQQTPGQGLQFLFEYFSETQRNKGNFPGRFSGRQFSNSRSEMNVSTLELGDSALYLCASSFSGTGGNEQFFGPGTRLTVL.

Concerning this clonotype: Because the CDR3's place on the DNA is in doubt, the DNA is left out and the CDR3 is given as listed by TCRdb. J is TRBJ2-1 and V is TRBV20-1; the DNA was not used to check the table's D call, TRBD2. The CDR3 has 24 residues if both end residues are counted. Per germline, CDR1 DFQATT and CDR2 SNEGSKA (reference sequence). CDR3: CSAYGLAGGNGELFFGEGYNEQFF.

This clonotype has only a few counts. The V call is TRBV10-3, the J call TRBJ2-7; no clear D gene. The CDR3 is 15 residues long. The germline V and J ends were trimmed by 2 bases and 0 bases, with 11 bases remaining between them. Germline-derived CDR1 and CDR2 are ENHRY and SYGVKD. CDR3 coding DNA: TGTGCCATCAGTGAGAGCGTAACGGGCTCCTACGAGCAGTACTTC. It yields the protein CAISESVTGSYEQYF.

In this sample, this clonotype turned up many times. The genes are TRBV10-3 and TRBJ1-2, with 7 bases that match TRBD1. After removal of 2 bases from V and 4 bases from J, the junction contained 4 bases not matched to a gene. This CDR3 has 14 residues. Germline V gives CDR1 ENHRY, CDR2 SYGVKD. CDR3 amino acids: CAISEGGQFYGYTF. As DNA, the CDR3 is TGTGCCATCAGTGAGGGGGGACAGTTCTATGGCTACACCTTC.

The chain has TRBV5-6 and TRBJ2-7; 8 bases are shared with TRBD1. The germline V gene encodes CDR1 SGHDT and CDR2 YYEEEE. J lost 3 bases, V lost 5 bases, and 7 bases had no gene match. The length of the CDR3 is 14 residues. CDR3 in amino acids: CASSLEDRVYEQYF. The CDR3 region has the DNA TGTGCCAGCAGTCTCGAGGACAGGGTCTACGAGCAGTACTTC. Full variable domain (outside the CDR3, taken from reference TRBV5-6 and TRBJ2-7): DAGVTQSPTHLIKTRGQQVTLRCSPKSGHDTVSWYQQALGQGPQFIFQYYEEEERQRGNFPDRFSGHQFPNYSSELNVNALLLGDSALYLCASSLEDRVYEQYFGPGTRLTVT.

This clonotype has ten or more counts. The rearrangement links TRBV5-5 to TRBJ2-1; a possible D gene is TRBD2 (6 bases). The germline V gene has CDR1 SGHKS and CDR2 YYEKEE (reference sequence). V lost 0 bases and J 3 bases, leaving 13 bases between the germline ends. The CDR3 spans 16 residues. CDR3 region: CASSLEGGVIYNEQFF. The CDR3 DNA reads as TGTGCCAGCAGCTTGGAAGGAGGGGTGATCTACAATGAGCAGTTCTTC.

The chain combines TRBV19 with TRBJ1-2, with TRBD1 matching 11 bases. Germline V gives CDR1 LNHDA, CDR2 SQIVND (reference sequence). CDR3 size: 14 residues. J was trimmed by 6 bases and V by 8 bases; bases with no gene match: 8. Here the CDR3 DNA reads TGTGCCAGTGTCCGGACAGGGGGCGCGCATGGCTACACCTTC. Translation: CASVRTGGAHGYTF.

This clonotype was counted many times. The chain couples TRBV11-2 to TRBJ2-1; D is unresolved. CDR1 is SGHAT and CDR2 is FQNNGV in the germline V gene. CDR3 size: 14 residues. Trimming cost V 1 base and J 5 bases, with 9 bases left between them. CDR3 DNA: TGTGCCAGCAGCTTAGTTGGCAGGAACAATGAGCAGTTCTTC. It is translated as CASSLVGRNNEQFF.

This clonotype has a single count. The CDR3: CASSGRQGLNTGELFF. The CDR3, as DNA: TGTGCCAGCAGCGGCCGACAGGGATTGAACACCGGGGAGCTGTTTTTT. V is TRBV14 and J is TRBJ2-2, with 7 positions matching TRBD1. The V segment lost 5 bases and the J segment 1 base; nucleotides outside the gene matches: 7. Germline V CDR1 and CDR2: SGHDN, FVKESK. The CDR3 has 16 amino acids.

This clonotype was recorded many times. The rearrangement joins TRBV10-3 to TRBJ1-2; the D gene is possibly TRBD1 (5 bases). The CDR3 has 17 residues. Germline CDR1 is ENHRY and CDR2 is SYGVKD. Between the trimmed V and J ends, which lost 6 bases and 1 base, there was a span of 21 bases. Here the CDR3 DNA reads TGTGCCATCAGGCCCAACCGCAGGGCTGACGATAACTATGGCTACACCTTC. This sequence encodes CAIRPNRRADDNYGYTF.

This clonotype was recorded many times. The V and J genes are TRBV2 and TRBJ2-3; 8 bases align to TRBD2. The ends lost 7 bases at V and 8 bases at J; junction bases unmatched: 8. CDR3 size: 13 residues. The V gene's germline CDR1 is SNHLY and CDR2 FYNNEI. The CDR3 nucleotides read TGTGCCAGCACCGGACTAGCTGCCCGTACGCAGTATTTT. This translates into CASTGLAARTQYF.

CDR3 residues: CASSLEARQRGGKLFF. CDR3 nucleotide sequence: TGCGCCAGCAGCTTGGAGGCGCGGCAGCGAGGTGGAAAACTGTTTTTT. The rearrangement links TRBV5-1 to TRBJ1-4; D gene ambiguous. Trimming took off 0 bases at V and 10 bases at J, with 19 bases between the two ends. This CDR3 comprises 16 residues. Germline assignment: CDR1 SGHRS and CDR2 YFSETQ.

The chain couples TRBV10-3 to TRBJ2-2, with TRBD1 matching 7 bases. The CDR3 is 16 residues long. J was trimmed by 3 bases and V by 0 bases; bases with no gene match: 4. The germline CDR1 and CDR2 sequences are ENHRY and SYGVKD. CDR3 sequence reads: CAISESSGQDTGELFF. CDR3 DNA sequence: TGTGCCATCAGTGAGTCGAGTGGACAGGACACCGGGGAGCTGTTTTTT.

Only a few counts were recorded for this clonotype. The rearrangement uses TRBV6-1 and TRBJ1-1, with a tentative D call TRBD1 (5 bases). CDR3 size: 14 residues. Trimming cost V 1 base and J 6 bases, with 12 bases left between them. Germline V gene sequence: CDR1 MNHNS, CDR2 SASEGT. The CDR3: CASSEVGVRSEAFF. The CDR3 nucleotides read TGTGCCAGCAGTGAAGTGGGGGTGAGATCTGAAGCTTTCTTT.

The genes are TRBV5-1 and TRBJ2-1, with TRBD2 as a possible D gene (5 bases). The CDR3 runs to 14 residues. Looked up from germline, CDR1 is SGHRS and CDR2 is YFSETQ. The ends were cut back, 0 bases at V and 9 bases at J, with 13 bases in the middle. CDR3 protein: CASSLGRELSEQFF. Written as DNA, the CDR3 is TGCGCCAGCAGCTTGGGACGGGAACTCAGTGAGCAGTTCTTC.

The sample holds a few counts of this clonotype. V and J are TRBV14 and TRBJ1-2; no definite D call. The CDR3 contains 15 residues. The germline V gene encodes CDR1 SGHDN and CDR2 FVKESK. Trimming removed 0 bases from V and 3 bases from J, with 11 bases in between. CDR3 bases: TGTGCCAGCAGCCAAGATCGCTCTCCCTACTATGGCTACACCTTC. The encoded protein is CASSQDRSPYYGYTF.

This clonotype was counted only a few times. CDR3 in amino acids: CASSERTGGDKAFF. Written as DNA, the CDR3 is TGTGCCAGCAGTGAGAGGACAGGGGGCGATAAGGCTTTCTTT. The chain links TRBV25-1 to TRBJ1-1; 11 bases line up with TRBD1. Trimming removed 3 bases from V and 11 bases from J; junction bases left unmatched: 8. The CDR3 extends over 14 amino acids. The V gene's germline CDR1 is MGHDK and CDR2 SYGVNS. The full variable domain, in which reference TRBV25-1 and TRBJ1-1 provide the parts outside the CDR3, is EADIYQTPRYLVIGTGKKITLECSQTMGHDKMYWYQQDPGMELHLIHYSYGVNSTEKGDLSSESTVSRIRTEHFPLTLESARPSHTSQYLCASSERTGGDKAFFGQGTRLTVV.

Comment on this clonotype: The junction does not match germline at one end; this may be a read error. V usage is TRBV5-1 and J usage is TRBJ2-1, with TRBD2 matching 14 bases. The germline CDR1 and CDR2 sequences are SGHRS and YFSETQ. CDR3 length: 16 residues. CDR3 sequence: CASSLGLAGGEDILYF. CDR3 coding DNA: TGCGCCAGCAGCTTGGGACTAGCGGGAGGGGAGGACATTCTGTACTTC.

This chain connects TRBV18 to TRBJ1-2; possibly TRBD1 for D (5 bases). Trimming took off 3 bases at V and 5 bases at J, with 13 bases between the two ends. Germline V CDR1 and CDR2: KGHSH, LQKENI. The CDR3 is 14 amino acids. CDR3 in amino acids: CASSPSTAPYGYTF. The DNA for the CDR3 is TGTGCCAGCTCACCGTCGACAGCGCCTTATGGCTACACCTTC.

This clonotype showed up just a few times. V and J are TRBV4-2 and TRBJ2-1; 7 bases map to TRBD2. The CDR3 is made up of 14 amino acids. Trimming cost V 3 bases and J 8 bases; bases outside gene matches: 7. The germline CDR1 and CDR2 sequences are LGHNA and YNFKEQ. This CDR3 is CASSQAGAGYEQFF. CDR3 nucleotides: TGTGCCAGCAGCCAGGCGGGAGCGGGCTATGAGCAGTTCTTC.

The chain recombines TRBV20-1 with TRBJ2-7, with 8 bases fitting TRBD2. Germline CDR1 DFQATT, CDR2 SNEGSKA (reference sequence). The V and J ends lost 0 bases and 2 bases, in that order; junction bases with no gene match: 6. The CDR3 totals 15 residues. CDR3 sequence (DNA): TGCAGTGCTAGAGATAAGAAGCGGGGGCCCTACGAGCAGTACTTC. As protein: CSARDKKRGPYEQYF.

This clonotype was seen a few times. The chain couples TRBV5-6 to TRBJ2-5; unclear D gene. This CDR3 is built from 18 residues. Per the germline V gene, CDR1 is SGHDT and CDR2 is YYEEEE. V lost 3 bases and J lost 2, with 23 bases in between. The CDR3 protein is CASSSLLEYSKMQETQYF. The CDR3 DNA reads as TGTGCCAGCAGCTCCCTTCTCGAGTATTCAAAAATGCAAGAGACCCAGTACTTC. The full variable domain, its missing parts supplied by reference TRBV5-6 and TRBJ2-5, is DAGVTQSPTHLIKTRGQQVTLRCSPKSGHDTVSWYQQALGQGPQFIFQYYEEEERQRGNFPDRFSGHQFPNYSSELNVNALLLGDSALYLCASSSLLEYSKMQETQYFGPGTRLLVL.

This clonotype was observed at least ten times. The chain is built from TRBV29-1 and TRBJ2-7; D perhaps matches TRBD1 (6 bases). Germline V gene sequence: CDR1 SQVTM, CDR2 ANQGSEA. Trimming shortened V by 1 base and J by 2 bases, and 18 bases separated the two germline ends. This CDR3 is built from 16 residues. The CDR3 nucleotides are TGCAGCGTTGAAGTGGCGACAGGCTCTAGGGCCTACGAGCAGTACTTC. It yields the protein CSVEVATGSRAYEQYF.

This clonotype has just one count. A junction boundary mismatches the germline segment, possibly from a read error. V is TRBV11-1 and J is TRBJ2-1, with 8 bases fitting TRBD1. CDR3 length: 12 amino acids. Germline values: CDR1 SGHAT, CDR2 FQDESV (reference sequence). Here the CDR3 DNA reads TGTGGCAGCAGTCGACAGGGGAATGAGCAGTTCTTC. Amino acid sequence: CGSSRQGNEQFF.

The rearrangement uses TRBV12-3 or TRBV12-4 and TRBJ2-7, with a possible D match to TRBD1 (6 bases). V lost 6 bases to trimming and J lost 7 bases, with 13 bases between them. The CDR3 contains 12 residues. The CDR3 is CASRPWDNEQYF. The CDR3 region has the DNA TGTGCCAGCAGGCCATGGGACAATGAGCAGTACTTC.

This clonotype was observed a handful of times. The chain employs TRBV5-1 and TRBJ1-4; 9 bases match TRBD1. V lost 1 base and J lost 5; bases outside the gene matches: 3. In germline, CDR1 is SGHRS, CDR2 YFSETQ. The CDR3 totals 15 residues. The CDR3 is CASSLYRGPNEKLFF. CDR3 DNA: TGCGCCAGCAGCTTGTACAGGGGGCCCAATGAAAAACTGTTTTTT.